One T cell receptor beta chain is described in this entry. The CDR3 loop spans 14 amino acids. The germline V gene has CDR1 SGHTA and CDR2 FQGNSA. The V and J ends lost 4 bases and 5 bases respectively, with 11 bases between them. The study recruited exposed participants who had met a COVID-19 case within 2 weeks before entry. This sample is drawn from a study of blood T cell repertoires in COVID-19. The wider study: T cells, B-cell-depleted T cells, or PBMCs provided the cDNA or gDNA that served as material.

Generated by immunoSEQ multiplex PCR, the TCRdb table keeps only in-frame clones and is missing some. The sample includes approximately 400,000 clones, more than 85% of them seen just once. The clonotype comes from a woman aged 40 to 55 who had been exposed to COVID-19. Sequencing was performed on PBMCs or T cells enriched from blood (not recorded which). The chain recombines TRBV7-2 with TRBJ2-2, with no clear D. The CDR3 DNA follows: TGTGCCAGCAGCTCCCTGAGGAATACCGGGGAGCTGTTTTTT. This gives the protein CASSSLRNTGELFF.